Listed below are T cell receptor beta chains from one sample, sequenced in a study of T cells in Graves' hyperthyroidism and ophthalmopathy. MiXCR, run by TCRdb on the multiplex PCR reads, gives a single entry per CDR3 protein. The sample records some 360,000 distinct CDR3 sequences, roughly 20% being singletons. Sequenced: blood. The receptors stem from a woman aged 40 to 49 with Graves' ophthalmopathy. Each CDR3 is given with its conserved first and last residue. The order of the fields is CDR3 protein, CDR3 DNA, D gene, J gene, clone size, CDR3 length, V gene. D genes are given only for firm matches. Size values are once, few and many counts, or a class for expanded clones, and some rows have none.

CDR3aa: CASSPASPDTEAFF
CDR3nt: TGTGCCAGCAGCCCCGCCAGTCCTGACACTGAAGCTTTCTTT
d_gene: -
j_gene: TRBJ1-1
abundance: many
len: 14
v_gene: TRBV9

CDR3aa: CDSSSGLNTGELFF
CDR3nt: TGTGACAGCAGTTCCGGACTTAACACCGGAGAGCTGTTTTTT
d_gene: -
j_gene: TRBJ2-2
abundance: -
len: 14
v_gene: TRBV27

CDR3aa: CASSPPLHF
CDR3nt: TGTGCCAGCAGCCCACCCCTCCACTTT
d_gene: -
j_gene: TRBJ1-6
abundance: many
len: 9
v_gene: TRBV7-8

CDR3aa: CASSLSSLGSGNTIYF
CDR3nt: TGTGCCAGCAGTTTGAGCAGCCTAGGATCTGGAAACACCATATATTTT
d_gene: -
j_gene: TRBJ1-3
abundance: many
len: 16
v_gene: TRBV28

CDR3aa: CASSLWGLAGVETQYF
CDR3nt: TGTGCCAGCAGTTTATGGGGTCTAGCGGGAGTAGAGACCCAGTACTTC
d_gene: TRBD2
j_gene: TRBJ2-5
abundance: -
len: 16
v_gene: TRBV28

CDR3aa: CASSVGGSSGNTIYF
CDR3nt: TGTGCCAGCAGCGTGGGGGGAAGCTCTGGAAACACCATATATTTT
d_gene: -
j_gene: TRBJ1-3
abundance: many
len: 15
v_gene: TRBV9

CDR3aa: CASSRRQGNGYTF
CDR3nt: TGTGCCAGCAGCCGGCGACAGGGAAATGGCTACACCTTC
d_gene: TRBD1
j_gene: TRBJ1-2
abundance: -
len: 13
v_gene: TRBV12-3/TRBV12-4

CDR3aa: CASVGLAVGETQYF
CDR3nt: TGTGCCAGCGTGGGACTAGCGGTAGGAGAGACCCAGTACTTC
d_gene: TRBD2
j_gene: TRBJ2-5
abundance: once
len: 14
v_gene: TRBV28

CDR3aa: CASSFGTSGTTYEQYF
CDR3nt: TGTGCCAGCAGTTTCGGGACTAGCGGGACTACCTACGAGCAGTACTTC
d_gene: TRBD2
j_gene: TRBJ2-7
abundance: many
len: 16
v_gene: TRBV6-5

CDR3aa: CASSPPGSGSSYEQYF
CDR3nt: TGTGCCAGCAGCCCCCCAGGTAGCGGGAGCTCCTACGAGCAGTACTTC
d_gene: TRBD2
j_gene: TRBJ2-7
abundance: many
len: 16
v_gene: TRBV13

CDR3aa: CASRSTTSGPYNEQFF
CDR3nt: TGCGCCAGCCGCTCAACCACTAGCGGTCCCTACAATGAGCAGTTCTTC
d_gene: TRBD2
j_gene: TRBJ2-1
abundance: few
len: 16
v_gene: TRBV4-1

CDR3aa: CSASGTSGSIVDEQYF
CDR3nt: TGCAGTGCTAGCGGGACTAGCGGGAGTATAGTCGACGAGCAGTACTTC
d_gene: TRBD2
j_gene: TRBJ2-7
abundance: many
len: 16
v_gene: TRBV20-1

CDR3aa: CASREIMNTEAFF
CDR3nt: TGTGCCAGTAGGGAGATCATGAACACTGAAGCTTTCTTT
d_gene: -
j_gene: TRBJ1-1
abundance: many
len: 13
v_gene: TRBV19

CDR3aa: CASSPVPRTGEMNTEAFF
CDR3nt: TGCGCCAGCAGCCCCGTGCCGAGAACAGGCGAGATGAACACTGAAGCTTTCTTT
d_gene: -
j_gene: TRBJ1-1
abundance: many
len: 18
v_gene: TRBV5-1

CDR3aa: CATSRDKGHNQPQHF
CDR3nt: TGTGCCACCAGCAGAGATAAGGGGCACAATCAGCCCCAGCATTTT
d_gene: -
j_gene: TRBJ1-5
abundance: -
len: 15
v_gene: TRBV15

CDR3aa: CASAQGYQPQHF
CDR3nt: TGTGCCAGCGCACAGGGTTATCAGCCCCAGCATTTT
d_gene: -
j_gene: TRBJ1-5
abundance: once
len: 12
v_gene: TRBV27

CDR3aa: CASSVDRASGRDEQYF
CDR3nt: TGTGCCAGCAGCGTAGATCGGGCTAGCGGGAGGGACGAGCAGTACTTC
d_gene: TRBD2
j_gene: TRBJ2-7
abundance: many
len: 16
v_gene: TRBV9

CDR3aa: CASSLAEGVGYEQYF
CDR3nt: TGTGCCAGCAGCTTAGCGGAAGGGGTTGGCTACGAGCAGTACTTC
d_gene: -
j_gene: TRBJ2-7
abundance: -
len: 15
v_gene: TRBV7-8